These 27 T cell receptor beta chains came from one sample sequenced in a study of blood T cell repertoires in COVID-19. Profiling relied on immunoSEQ multiplex PCR, and the TCRdb table lists in-frame clones only, not all of them. The sample includes 180,000 or so clones, 80% to 90% of them seen just once. Sequencing input: peripheral blood. These receptors were obtained from a man aged 40-49 years with active or convalescent COVID-19.

This chain uses TRBV9 with TRBJ1-2; D is undetermined. The V and J ends lost 0 bases and 4 bases respectively, with 13 bases between them. Germline values: CDR1 SGDLS, CDR2 YYNGEE. This CDR3 contains 15 residues. For the CDR3, the DNA is TGTGCCAGCAGCGTAGGTTTTAGGGAGACCTATGGCTACACCTTC. It encodes CASSVGFRETYGYTF. Full variable domain (rest looked up from reference TRBV9 and TRBJ1-2): DSGVTQTPKHLITATGQRVTLRCSPRSGDLSVYWYQQSLDQGLQFLIQYYNGEERAKGNILERFSAQQFPDLHSELNLSSLELGDSALYFCASSVGFRETYGYTFGSGTRLTVV.

This clone came up once. The J gene is TRBJ1-1, the V gene TRBV10-3; D perhaps matches TRBD1 (5 bases). This CDR3 spans 15 amino acids. CDR1 ENHRY and CDR2 SYGVKD come from the germline V gene. V gave up 2 bases and J gave up 2 bases, with 12 bases separating them. For the CDR3, the DNA is TGTGCCATCAGTGAGCGGGGGGGTATCAACACTGAAGCTTTCTTT. Translated, it gives CAISERGGINTEAFF.

This clone has a single count. The gene calls are TRBV5-6 and TRBJ1-2; 10 bases map to TRBD1. V gave up 4 bases and J gave up 1 base; unmatched junction bases: 4. The CDR3 has 15 residues. In germline, CDR1 is SGHDT, CDR2 YYEEEE. The CDR3 loop reads CASSARDRGNYGYTF. In nucleotides, the CDR3 is TGTGCCAGCAGCGCTAGGGACAGGGGTAACTATGGCTACACCTTC. The variable domain in full, completed from reference TRBV5-6 and TRBJ1-2, reads DAGVTQSPTHLIKTRGQQVTLRCSPKSGHDTVSWYQQALGQGPQFIFQYYEEEERQRGNFPDRFSGHQFPNYSSELNVNALLLGDSALYLCASSARDRGNYGYTFGSGTRLTVV.

V usage is TRBV7-9 and J usage is TRBJ1-4; 7 bases fit TRBD1. The CDR3 sequence is 16 residues long. The V segment lost 2 bases and the J segment 7 bases; nucleotides outside the gene matches: 10. Germline lookup yields CDR1 SEHNR and CDR2 FQNEAQ (reference sequence). CDR3: CASSLNGWQGGEKLFF. In DNA form, the CDR3 reads TGTGCCAGCAGCTTAAACGGCTGGCAGGGGGGTGAAAAACTGTTTTTT.

This CDR3 is CASSPEVGEKLFF. Here the CDR3 DNA reads TGTGCCAGCAGCCCCGAGGTGGGTGAAAAACTGTTTTTT. This chain links TRBV7-9 with TRBJ1-4; D is unresolved. This CDR3 is built from 13 residues. Germline V gene sequence: CDR1 SEHNR, CDR2 FQNEAQ (reference sequence). Trimming removed 5 bases at V and 7 bases at J, with 11 bases between.

This chain joins TRBV24-1 and TRBJ2-1, with D perhaps TRBD2 (5 bases). Germline CDR1 KGHDR, CDR2 SFDVKD. This CDR3 is 13 amino acids long. Trimming shortened V by 7 bases and J by 7 bases, and 13 bases separated the two germline ends. The CDR3 bases are TGTGCCACCAGCCCCCACCGGGGAAATGAGCAGTTCTTC. It is translated as CATSPHRGNEQFF.

This clone was picked up a small number of times. This chain joins TRBV7-9 and TRBJ1-5, with TRBD1 identical over 9 bases. The germline V gene encodes CDR1 SEHNR and CDR2 FQNEAQ (reference sequence). This CDR3 spans 17 amino acids. The V segment lost 0 bases and the J segment 3 bases; nucleotides outside the gene matches: 6. The CDR3: CASSLAVGQGYNQPQHF. The CDR3, as DNA: TGTGCCAGCAGCTTAGCGGTGGGACAGGGCTACAATCAGCCCCAGCATTTT.

This clone was counted once. The CDR3 reads CASSQGFGGGAGTGELFF. The DNA for the CDR3 is TGTGCCAGCAGCCAAGGTTTCGGCGGGGGGGCCGGTACCGGGGAGCTGTTTTTT. This chain uses TRBV3-1 (or the pseudogene TRBV3-2) with TRBJ2-2; 9 bases map to TRBD2. Trimming at V came to 1 base and at J to 5 bases, leaving 11 bases not matched to a gene. Germline CDR1 reads LGHDT; CDR2 reads YNNKEL (reference sequence). The CDR3 consists of 18 residues.

This clone was picked up one time. The rearrangement links TRBV10-3 to TRBJ1-1, with D uncertain. The CDR3 loop spans 11 amino acids. V was shortened by 6 bases and J by 3 bases, with 5 bases between the two germline ends. CDR1 is ENHRY and CDR2 is SYGVKD in the germline V gene. This CDR3 is CAIRAYTEAFF. Written as DNA, the CDR3 is TGTGCCATCAGGGCATACACTGAAGCTTTCTTT.

The chain has TRBV2 and TRBJ2-7; 9 nucleotides agree with TRBD1. Germline loops: CDR1 SNHLY, CDR2 FYNNEI. CDR3 length: 13 amino acids. The J segment lost 5 bases and the V segment lost 7 bases, leaving 6 bases of the junction unmatched. The CDR3 region has the DNA TGTGCCAGCACCAGGGACAGGGCAAACGAGCAGTACTTC. Its translation: CASTRDRANEQYF. Complete variable domain (other parts from reference TRBV2 and TRBJ2-7): EPEVTQTPSHQVTQMGQEVILRCVPISNHLYFYWYRQILGQKVEFLVSFYNNEISEKSEIFDDQFSVERPDGSNFTLKIRSTKLEDSAMYFCASTRDRANEQYFGPGTRLTVT.

V is TRBV6-6 and J is TRBJ2-5; TRBD1 agrees at 8 bases. CDR3 length equals 14 residues. V trimming: 8 bases; J trimming: 4 bases; junction bases outside the gene matches: 9. CDR1 is MNHNY and CDR2 is SVGAGI in the germline V gene (reference sequence). This CDR3 reads CASAFGQGLETQYF. Here the CDR3 DNA reads TGTGCCAGCGCCTTCGGACAGGGTTTAGAGACCCAGTACTTC.

V gene TRBV6-2 or TRBV6-3 combines with J gene TRBJ1-1; tentatively, D is TRBD1 (5 bases). Deletions cut 0 bases from V and 5 bases from J, with 16 bases between. The CDR3 covers 16 residues. Germline V lookup: CDR1 MNHEY, CDR2 SVGEGT. CDR3 protein: CASSYSPGQGGTEAFF. CDR3 coding DNA: TGTGCCAGCAGTTACTCCCCTGGTCAGGGAGGAACTGAAGCTTTCTTT.

The rearrangement links TRBV4-1 to TRBJ1-1, with D possibly being TRBD1 (6 bases). The CDR3 covers 16 residues. V lost 0 bases, J lost 4 bases, and 15 bases lay in between. Germline loops: CDR1 MGHRA, CDR2 YSYEKL. DNA of the CDR3: TGCGCCAGCAGCCAAGATCGTACAGGGTCGGGCACTGAAGCTTTCTTT. The encoded protein is CASSQDRTGSGTEAFF.

The V gene is TRBV13, the J gene TRBJ2-1; D ambiguous. This CDR3 has 12 residues. From germline, CDR1 is PRHDT and CDR2 FYEKMQ (reference sequence). Trimming pared 2 bases from V and 10 bases from J, leaving 9 bases between. CDR3 in DNA: TGTGCCAGCAGCTTAAACCCCCAGGAGCAGTTCTTC. It translates to CASSLNPQEQFF.

On this clone: The same CDR3 is also encoded by other DNA sequences in this sample. The chain recombines TRBV7-3 with TRBJ1-1; D gene ambiguous. Trimming removed 1 base from V and 1 base from J, with 4 bases in between. The germline V gene encodes CDR1 SGHTA and CDR2 FQGTGA. The CDR3 has 13 residues. CDR3 sequence reads: CASSLMRNTEAFF. The CDR3 region has the DNA TGTGCCAGCAGCTTAATGAGGAACACTGAAGCTTTCTTT.

The J gene is TRBJ2-5, the V gene TRBV13, with 10 nucleotides matching TRBD1. Germline-derived CDR1 and CDR2 are PRHDT and FYEKMQ (reference sequence). The J segment lost 7 bases and the V segment lost 2 bases, leaving 13 bases of the junction unmatched. There are 17 residues in the CDR3. CDR3 sequence: CASSLSPGQGNWVTQYF. CDR3 nucleotides: TGTGCCAGCAGCTTATCCCCGGGACAGGGGAATTGGGTGACCCAGTACTTC.

This clone was recorded a few times. The V gene is TRBV15, the J gene TRBJ2-3; D perhaps matches TRBD1 (6 bases). Looked up from germline, CDR1 is LNHNV and CDR2 is YYDKDF (reference sequence). This CDR3 has 16 amino acids. Trimming shortened V by 3 bases and J by 5 bases, and 18 bases separated the two germline ends. The CDR3 DNA is TGTGCCACCAGCAGGGAGAGGGGCAGGGGCAAAGATACGCAGTATTTT. It translates to CATSRERGRGKDTQYF.

This clone is a singleton in its sample. J is TRBJ2-2 and V is TRBV25-1; 7 bases are a match to TRBD1. CDR1 is MGHDK, CDR2 SYGVNS, per germline. This CDR3 comprises 17 residues. J lost 3 bases, V lost 3 bases, and 10 bases had no gene match. The CDR3 loop reads CASSEPRQGLDTGELFF. Here the CDR3 DNA reads TGTGCCAGCAGTGAGCCTCGACAGGGTTTAGACACCGGGGAGCTGTTTTTT. Together with reference TRBV25-1 and TRBJ2-2, the CDR3 gives the full variable domain: EADIYQTPRYLVIGTGKKITLECSQTMGHDKMYWYQQDPGMELHLIHYSYGVNSTEKGDLSSESTVSRIRTEHFPLTLESARPSHTSQYLCASSEPRQGLDTGELFFGEGSRLTVL.

The V gene is TRBV7-2, the J gene TRBJ2-5; 10 bases are shared with TRBD2. Germline CDR1 is SGHTA and CDR2 is FQGNSA. Trimming at V came to 2 bases and at J to 3 bases, leaving 6 bases not matched to a gene. CDR3 length: 16 residues. The CDR3 DNA reads TGTGCCAGCAGCTTATGGTCTAGCGGGGGAAAAGAGACCCAGTACTTC. This codes for CASSLWSSGGKETQYF.

The genes are TRBV27 and TRBJ1-2; 7 bases line up with TRBD1. Per the germline V gene, CDR1 is MNHEY and CDR2 is SMNVEV (reference sequence). CDR3 length equals 14 residues. The ends lost 7 bases at V and 2 bases at J; junction bases unmatched: 7. CDR3 amino acids: CASKTGVGNYGYTF. The CDR3 bases are TGTGCCAGCAAAACAGGGGTTGGGAACTATGGCTACACCTTC.

V gene TRBV4-3 combines with J gene TRBJ1-4; possible D gene TRBD1, 5 bases. The CDR3 runs 15 residues. From germline, CDR1 is LGHNA and CDR2 YSLEER. V shed 0 bases and J shed 5 bases, with 10 bases lying between them. The CDR3 here is CASSQEFRANEKLFF. The CDR3, as DNA: TGCGCCAGCAGCCAAGAATTCAGGGCCAATGAAAAACTGTTTTTT.

The chain couples TRBV7-2 to TRBJ2-5; 12 bases agree with TRBD2. The CDR3 length is 16 residues. Germline V CDR1 and CDR2: SGHTA, FQGNSA. With V trimmed by 2 bases and J by 4 bases, 5 bases remained unmatched. CDR3 loop: CASSLFLAGGAETQYF. CDR3 DNA sequence: TGTGCCAGCAGCTTATTCCTAGCGGGGGGGGCAGAGACCCAGTACTTC.

This clone was observed a handful of times. This sequence joins TRBV20-1 and TRBJ1-1; D is unresolved. The V end lost 3 bases, the J end lost 0 bases, and 14 bases lay between the germline ends. Germline V gene data show CDR1 as DFQATT and CDR2 as SNEGSKA (reference sequence). The CDR3 runs 15 residues. CDR3 residues: CSASSRQTMNTEAFF. CDR3 in DNA: TGCAGTGCTAGTAGTAGGCAGACAATGAACACTGAAGCTTTCTTT.

The CDR3 is CASSPLTGVNTEAFF. In nucleotides, the CDR3 is TGTGCCAGCAGCCCCTTAACGGGGGTAAACACTGAAGCTTTCTTT. The rearrangement uses TRBV9 and TRBJ1-1; D might be TRBD1 (5 bases). The germline V gene has CDR1 SGDLS and CDR2 YYNGEE. The ends were cut back, 4 bases at V and 2 bases at J, with 15 bases in the middle. This CDR3 has 15 residues.

J is TRBJ1-5 and V is TRBV7-2, with D possibly TRBD1 on 6 matching bases. V dropped 6 bases and J dropped 0 bases, with 9 bases sitting between them. Per the germline V gene, CDR1 is SGHTA and CDR2 is FQGNSA. The CDR3 spans 14 residues. The chain's CDR3 is CASRYRVSNQPQHF. As DNA, the CDR3 is TGTGCCAGCAGATACAGGGTTAGCAATCAGCCCCAGCATTTT.

The chain links TRBV6-5 to TRBJ2-7; D is possibly TRBD1 (6 bases). CDR3 size: 15 residues. V lost 5 bases, J lost 3 bases, and 17 bases lay in between. Per germline, CDR1 MNHEY and CDR2 SVGAGI. CDR3 in DNA: TGTGCCAGCAGTCGAGGGGGAAGGGAATTCTACGAGCAGTACTTC. Protein: CASSRGGREFYEQYF.

V usage is TRBV29-1 and J usage is TRBJ1-1; tentative D call: TRBD1 (6 bases). V was trimmed by 6 bases and J by 6 bases, leaving 14 bases between them. The CDR3 extends over 12 amino acids. Germline V gives CDR1 SQVTM, CDR2 ANQGSEA. The CDR3 protein is CSVATGFSEAFF. Here the CDR3 DNA reads TGCAGCGTCGCTACAGGGTTCTCTGAAGCTTTCTTT. Variable domain in full (rest from reference TRBV29-1 and TRBJ1-1): SAVISQKPSRDICQRGTSLTIQCQVDSQVTMMFWYRQQPGQSLTLIATANQGSEATYESGFVIDKFPISRPNLTFSTLTVSNMSPEDSSIYLCSVATGFSEAFFGQGTRLTVV.